The rows below give T cell receptor beta chains drawn from one sample of a study of T cells in localized non-small cell lung cancer. Data came from immunoSEQ multiplex PCR; TCRdb stores just in-frame clones and leaves some out. The data show roughly 86,000 clones, 84% seen once. Specimen: peripheral blood, collected before any cancer treatment. Receptors were obtained from a man aged 40 to 70 with stage I lung adenocarcinoma. Both conserved end residues are trimmed from each CDR3.

j_gene,v_gene,CDR3aa
TRBJ2-2,TRBV7-9,ASSPRRDGGELF
TRBJ2-7,TRBV28,ASRSGQGYEQY
TRBJ2-5,TRBV7-2,ASSSQVGLGETQY
TRBJ1-1,TRBV6-1,ASSEPGVGRNTEAF
TRBJ1-3,TRBV7-2,ASSPHSGNTIY
TRBJ2-1,TRBV7-2,ASSSERGGYNEQF
TRBJ1-5,TRBV7-6,ASSLAIGNQPQH
TRBJ1-4,TRBV6-5,ASRRTGADGLF
TRBJ2-1,TRBV29-1,SVVGLAENEQF
TRBJ2-7,TRBV5-4,ASQPGLAGAYEQY
TRBJ1-2,TRBV7-9,ASSLSLPSYGYT
TRBJ1-3,TRBV27,ASSSRWQAGNTIY
TRBJ1-1,TRBV19,ASSRQGNTEAF
TRBJ2-6,TRBV5-6,ASRPGWGRANVLT
TRBJ1-1,TRBV19,ASSSQGTGNTEAF
TRBJ1-2,TRBV4-1,ASSQDFTTSAGYT
TRBJ1-4,TRBV29-1,SVVSTGEKLF
TRBJ2-7,TRBV7-9,ASRHDRGLYEQY
TRBJ2-6,TRBV13,ASSSLGSGANVLT
TRBJ1-2,TRBV2,ASSEAPREHGYT
TRBJ2-3,TRBV6-5,ASRTGGDRQY
TRBJ2-3,TRBV7-2,ASSFGSGRADTQY
TRBJ1-1,TRBV19,ASGQVDTEAF
TRBJ2-5,TRBV29-1,SAKSGRTETQY
TRBJ2-1,TRBV10-3,AISDQLAGMNEQF
TRBJ2-3,TRBV19,ASSISIGTFNSILDTQY
TRBJ2-3,TRBV19,ASSLLAGGPTDTQY
TRBJ2-2,TRBV19,ASSFRLTGYGELF
.,TRBV5-1,ASSPSGRAHEQY
TRBJ2-5,TRBV27,ASTALGQETQY
TRBJ1-1,TRBV18,ASSPQGAGMNTEAF
TRBJ2-3,TRBV19,ASSNHVKDGYTQY
TRBJ1-6,TRBV7-2,ASSLGLVRGNSPLH
TRBJ2-1,TRBV9,ASSVASGGLDEQF
TRBJ2-5,TRBV29-1,SVTPWTGSETQY
TRBJ2-7,TRBV27,ASSLGTQIYEQY
TRBJ2-1,TRBV7-9,ASSFGNEQF
TRBJ1-1,TRBV7-9,ASSLTENTEAF
TRBJ2-1,TRBV5-1,ASSLHGQGAYNEQF
TRBJ1-2,TRBV6-1,ASSNWDGYT
TRBJ1-5,TRBV19,ASKEGAQPQH
TRBJ2-7,TRBV30,AWSVRQQQY
TRBJ2-3,TRBV6-6,ASSYMDTQY
TRBJ2-1,TRBV7-2,ASRRNTGPYNEQF
TRBJ1-1,TRBV30,AWTRWRTSGTGTTEAF
TRBJ2-7,TRBV7-9,ASSPASVTYEQY
TRBJ1-1,TRBV5-5,ASSWGTGAF
TRBJ1-5,TRBV5-1,ASSLRGSGQPQH
TRBJ2-7,TRBV19,ASSIGQAYEQY
TRBJ2-5,TRBV15,ATSRGWGRSGAHRETQY
TRBJ2-7,TRBV5-1,ASSLGGQLGNYEQY
TRBJ2-7,TRBV5-1,ASSSDPAGYEQY
TRBJ2-2,TRBV10-1,ASSESRGPSTGELF
TRBJ1-3,TRBV6-6,ASSSVGGRSGNTIY